The source of this T cell receptor (beta chain) is a study of blood T cells in healthy people across ages. Regarding this clonotype: Its antigen is as yet unknown.

The authors ran a second PCR of roughly 6 to 12 cycles using a sample-barcoded 5' primer and a J-beta primer mix. Unique molecular identifiers of 12 random nucleotides labeled each cDNA. TCRdb processed the 5' RACE reads anew with MiXCR; each CDR3 protein has one entry. The sample holds about 1,400,000 distinct CDR3 sequences, around 42% seen once. General study results and limits: The study found more naive CD4+ cells and higher diversity in long-lived than aged donors.

V lost 3 bases and J lost 6, with 16 bases in between. The germline CDR1 and CDR2 sequences are DFQATT and SNEGSKA (reference sequence). The CDR3 consists of 14 residues. Total RNA extracted from each sample amounted to at least 6 micrograms. Sequencing used blood. This receptor was taken from a woman aged 18-29 years in good health. The rearrangement joins TRBV20-1 to TRBJ2-3; TRBD1 or TRBD2 may be the D gene (5 bases each). DNA for the CDR3: TGCAGTGCTAGCGGGACGAGCCAAGGGGATACGCAGTATTTT. Translated: CSASGTSQGDTQYF.